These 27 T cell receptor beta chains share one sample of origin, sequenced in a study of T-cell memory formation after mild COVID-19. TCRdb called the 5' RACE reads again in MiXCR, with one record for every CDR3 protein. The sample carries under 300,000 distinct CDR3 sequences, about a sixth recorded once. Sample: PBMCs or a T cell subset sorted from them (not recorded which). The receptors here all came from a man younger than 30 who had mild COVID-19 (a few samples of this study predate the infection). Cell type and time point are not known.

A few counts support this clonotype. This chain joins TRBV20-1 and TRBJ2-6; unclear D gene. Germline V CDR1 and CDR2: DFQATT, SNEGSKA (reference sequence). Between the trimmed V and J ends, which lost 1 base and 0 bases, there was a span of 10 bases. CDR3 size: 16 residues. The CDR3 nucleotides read TGCAGTGCTAGAGGTCTGGGAAGCTCTGGGGCCAACGTCCTGACTTTC. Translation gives CSARGLGSSGANVLTF.

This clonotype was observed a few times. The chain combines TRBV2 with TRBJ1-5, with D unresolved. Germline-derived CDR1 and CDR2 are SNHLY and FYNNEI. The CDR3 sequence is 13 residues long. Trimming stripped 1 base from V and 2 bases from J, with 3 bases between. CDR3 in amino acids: CASSEGGNQPQHF. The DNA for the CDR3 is TGTGCCAGCAGTGAAGGCGGCAATCAGCCCCAGCATTTT.

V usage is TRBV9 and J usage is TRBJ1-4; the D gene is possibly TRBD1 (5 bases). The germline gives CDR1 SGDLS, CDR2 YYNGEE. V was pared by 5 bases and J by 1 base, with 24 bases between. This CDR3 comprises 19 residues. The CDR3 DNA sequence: TGTGCCAGCAGTGACCCACCCGACAGTGATGAAGAAACTAATGAAAAACTGTTTTTT. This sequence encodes CASSDPPDSDEETNEKLFF.

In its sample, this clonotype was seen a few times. The CDR3 DNA reads TGCAGTGCTTCATCCGGACAGGGGGCCGGGGAGACCCAGTACTTC. Protein: CSASSGQGAGETQYF. This chain uses TRBV20-1 with TRBJ2-5; the match to TRBD1 covers 11 bases. After removal of 5 bases from V and 5 bases from J, the junction contained 10 bases not matched to a gene. From germline, CDR1 is DFQATT and CDR2 SNEGSKA (reference sequence). This CDR3 comprises 15 residues.

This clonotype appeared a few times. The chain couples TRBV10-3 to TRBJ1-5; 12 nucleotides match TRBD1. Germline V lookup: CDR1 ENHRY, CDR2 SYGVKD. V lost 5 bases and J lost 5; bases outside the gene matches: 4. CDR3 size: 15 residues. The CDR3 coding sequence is TGTGCCATCAGTCCCGGGACAGGGGGCGATCAGCCCCAGCATTTT. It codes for CAISPGTGGDQPQHF.

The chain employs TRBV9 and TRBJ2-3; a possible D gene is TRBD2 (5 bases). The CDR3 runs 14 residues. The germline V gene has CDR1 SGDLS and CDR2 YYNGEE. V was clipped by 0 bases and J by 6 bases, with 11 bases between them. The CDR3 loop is CASSVDRGSDTQYF. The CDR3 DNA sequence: TGTGCCAGCAGCGTAGATCGGGGTAGCGATACGCAGTATTTT.

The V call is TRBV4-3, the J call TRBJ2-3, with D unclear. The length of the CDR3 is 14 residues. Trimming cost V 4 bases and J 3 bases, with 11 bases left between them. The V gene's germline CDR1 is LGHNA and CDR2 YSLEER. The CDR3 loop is CASSRKKLTDTQYF. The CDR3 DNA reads TGCGCCAGCAGCCGCAAGAAGCTTACAGATACGCAGTATTTT.

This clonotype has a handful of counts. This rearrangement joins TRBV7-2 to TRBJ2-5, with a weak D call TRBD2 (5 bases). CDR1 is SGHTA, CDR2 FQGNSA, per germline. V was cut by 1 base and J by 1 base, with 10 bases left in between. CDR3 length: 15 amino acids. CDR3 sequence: CASSLDAGPQETQYF. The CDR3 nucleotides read TGTGCCAGCAGCTTAGACGCGGGCCCCCAAGAGACCCAGTACTTC.

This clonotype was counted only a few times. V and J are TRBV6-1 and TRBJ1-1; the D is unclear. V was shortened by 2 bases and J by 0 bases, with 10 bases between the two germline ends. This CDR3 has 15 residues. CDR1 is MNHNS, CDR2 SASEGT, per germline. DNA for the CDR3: TGTGCCAGCAGTGAAAAGACCGCGATGAACACTGAAGCTTTCTTT. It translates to CASSEKTAMNTEAFF.

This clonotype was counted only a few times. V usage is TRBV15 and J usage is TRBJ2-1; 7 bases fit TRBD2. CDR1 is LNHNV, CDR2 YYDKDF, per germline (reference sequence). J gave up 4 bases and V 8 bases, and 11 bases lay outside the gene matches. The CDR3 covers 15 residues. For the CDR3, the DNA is TGTGCCACCGCTCTCCGCGGGGGAGTGTACAATGAGCAGTTCTTC. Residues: CATALRGGVYNEQFF.

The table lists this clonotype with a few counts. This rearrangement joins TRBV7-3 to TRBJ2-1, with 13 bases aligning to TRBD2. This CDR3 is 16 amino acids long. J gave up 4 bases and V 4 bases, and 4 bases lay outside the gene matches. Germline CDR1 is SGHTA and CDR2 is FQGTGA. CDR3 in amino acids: CASSSTSGGIYNEQFF. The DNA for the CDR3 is TGTGCCAGCAGCTCGACTAGCGGGGGGATTTACAATGAGCAGTTCTTC.

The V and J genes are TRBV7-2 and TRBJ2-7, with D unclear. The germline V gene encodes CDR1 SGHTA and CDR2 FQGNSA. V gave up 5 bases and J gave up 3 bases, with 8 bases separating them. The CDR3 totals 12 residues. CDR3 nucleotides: TGTGCCAGCAGCATCTCGGGCTACGAGCAGTACTTC. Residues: CASSISGYEQYF. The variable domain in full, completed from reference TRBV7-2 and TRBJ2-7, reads GAGVSQSPSNKVTEKGKDVELRCDPISGHTALYWYRQSLGQGLEFLIYFQGNSAPDKSGLPSDRFSAERTGGSVSTLTIQRTQQEDSAVYLCASSISGYEQYFGPGTRLTVT.

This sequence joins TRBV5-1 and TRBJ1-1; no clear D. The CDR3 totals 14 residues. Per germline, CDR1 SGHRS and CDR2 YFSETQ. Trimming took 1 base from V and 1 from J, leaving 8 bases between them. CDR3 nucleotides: TGCGCCAGCAGCTTGCGTCCCGGGAACACTGAAGCTTTCTTT. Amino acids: CASSLRPGNTEAFF.

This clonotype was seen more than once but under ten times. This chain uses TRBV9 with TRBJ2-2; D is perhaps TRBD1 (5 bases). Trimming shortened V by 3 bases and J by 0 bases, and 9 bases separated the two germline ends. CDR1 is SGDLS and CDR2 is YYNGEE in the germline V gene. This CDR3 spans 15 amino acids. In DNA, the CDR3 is TGTGCCAGCAGCGCGCAGGGCTCGAACACCGGGGAGCTGTTTTTT. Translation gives CASSAQGSNTGELFF. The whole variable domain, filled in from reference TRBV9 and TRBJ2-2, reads DSGVTQTPKHLITATGQRVTLRCSPRSGDLSVYWYQQSLDQGLQFLIQYYNGEERAKGNILERFSAQQFPDLHSELNLSSLELGDSALYFCASSAQGSNTGELFFGEGSRLTVL.

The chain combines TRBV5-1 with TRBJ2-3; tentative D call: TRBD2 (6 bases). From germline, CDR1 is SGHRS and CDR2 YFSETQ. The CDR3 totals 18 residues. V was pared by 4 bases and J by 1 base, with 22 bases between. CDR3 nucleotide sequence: TGCGCCAGCAGCCCGTCCCGGGACTCGGAGTATGGCACAGATACGCAGTATTTT. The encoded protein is CASSPSRDSEYGTDTQYF.

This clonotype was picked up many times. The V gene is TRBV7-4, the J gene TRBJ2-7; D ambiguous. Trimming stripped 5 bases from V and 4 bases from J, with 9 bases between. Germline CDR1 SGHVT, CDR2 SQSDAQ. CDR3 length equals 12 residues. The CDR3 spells CASSSYPYEQYV. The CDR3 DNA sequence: TGTGCCAGCAGCAGTTACCCTTACGAGCAGTACGTC.

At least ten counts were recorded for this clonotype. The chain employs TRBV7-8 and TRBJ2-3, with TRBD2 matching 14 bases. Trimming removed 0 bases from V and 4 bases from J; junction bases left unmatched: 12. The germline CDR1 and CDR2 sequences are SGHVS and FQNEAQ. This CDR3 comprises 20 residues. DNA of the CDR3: TGTGCCAGCAGCTTAGCGCTAGGGACTAGCGGGGGCCCATTAGCAGATACGCAGTATTTT. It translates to CASSLALGTSGGPLADTQYF.

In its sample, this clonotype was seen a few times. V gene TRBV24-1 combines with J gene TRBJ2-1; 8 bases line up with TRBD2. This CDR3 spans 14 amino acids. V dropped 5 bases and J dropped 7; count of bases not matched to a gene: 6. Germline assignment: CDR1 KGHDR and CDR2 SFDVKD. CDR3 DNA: TGTGCCACCAGTGGGGCGGGGGGCCGGAATGAGCAGTTCTTC. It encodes CATSGAGGRNEQFF.

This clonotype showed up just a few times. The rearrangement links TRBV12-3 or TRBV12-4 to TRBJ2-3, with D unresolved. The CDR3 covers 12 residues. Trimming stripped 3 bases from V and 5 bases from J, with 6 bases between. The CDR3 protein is CASSFPQDTQYF. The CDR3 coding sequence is TGTGCCAGCAGTTTCCCGCAAGATACGCAGTATTTT.

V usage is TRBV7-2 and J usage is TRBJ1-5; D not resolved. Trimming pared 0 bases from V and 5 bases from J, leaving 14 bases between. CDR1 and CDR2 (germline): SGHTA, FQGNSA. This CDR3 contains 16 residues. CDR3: CASSLAFGRRDQPQHF. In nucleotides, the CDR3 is TGTGCCAGCAGCTTAGCGTTCGGAAGGAGGGATCAGCCCCAGCATTTT. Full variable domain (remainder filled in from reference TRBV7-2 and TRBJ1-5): GAGVSQSPSNKVTEKGKDVELRCDPISGHTALYWYRQSLGQGLEFLIYFQGNSAPDKSGLPSDRFSAERTGGSVSTLTIQRTQQEDSAVYLCASSLAFGRRDQPQHFGDGTRLSIL.

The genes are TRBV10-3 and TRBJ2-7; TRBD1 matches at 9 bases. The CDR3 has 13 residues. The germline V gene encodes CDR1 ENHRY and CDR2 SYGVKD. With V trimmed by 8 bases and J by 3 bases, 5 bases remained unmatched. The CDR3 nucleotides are TGTGCCATCGGACAGGGGCCCGACTACGAGCAGTACGTC. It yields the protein CAIGQGPDYEQYV.

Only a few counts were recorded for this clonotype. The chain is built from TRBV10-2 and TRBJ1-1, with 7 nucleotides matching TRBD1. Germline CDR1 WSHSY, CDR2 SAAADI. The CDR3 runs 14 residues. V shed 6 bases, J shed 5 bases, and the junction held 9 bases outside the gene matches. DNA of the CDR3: TGCGCCAGCAGGGCCAACAGGGGCGAAACTGAAGCTTTCTTT. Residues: CASRANRGETEAFF.

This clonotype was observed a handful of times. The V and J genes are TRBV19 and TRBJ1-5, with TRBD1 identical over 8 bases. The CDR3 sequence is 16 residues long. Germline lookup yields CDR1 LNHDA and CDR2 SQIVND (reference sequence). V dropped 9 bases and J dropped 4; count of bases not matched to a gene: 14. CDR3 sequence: CASGEEAGGLNQPQHF. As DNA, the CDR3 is TGTGCCAGCGGGGAGGAGGCAGGGGGCTTAAATCAGCCCCAGCATTTT.

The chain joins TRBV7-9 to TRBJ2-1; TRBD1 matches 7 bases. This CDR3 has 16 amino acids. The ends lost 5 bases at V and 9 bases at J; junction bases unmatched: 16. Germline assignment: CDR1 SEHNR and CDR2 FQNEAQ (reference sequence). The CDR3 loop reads CASSLFRATGDGEQFF. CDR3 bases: TGTGCCAGCAGCCTTTTCCGGGCCACAGGGGATGGTGAGCAGTTCTTC.

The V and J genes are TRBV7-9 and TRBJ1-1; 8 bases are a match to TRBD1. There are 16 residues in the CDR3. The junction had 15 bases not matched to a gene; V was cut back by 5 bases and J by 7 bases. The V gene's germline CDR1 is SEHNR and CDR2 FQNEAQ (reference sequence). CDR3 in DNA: TGTGCCAGCAGCCCATTGTATGTCAGGGGGCATGGTGAAGCTTTCTTT. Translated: CASSPLYVRGHGEAFF. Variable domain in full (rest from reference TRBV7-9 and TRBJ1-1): DTGVSQNPRHKITKRGQNVTFRCDPISEHNRLYWYRQTLGQGPEFLTYFQNEAQLEKSRLLSDRFSAERPKGSFSTLEIQRTEQGDSAMYLCASSPLYVRGHGEAFFGQGTRLTVV.

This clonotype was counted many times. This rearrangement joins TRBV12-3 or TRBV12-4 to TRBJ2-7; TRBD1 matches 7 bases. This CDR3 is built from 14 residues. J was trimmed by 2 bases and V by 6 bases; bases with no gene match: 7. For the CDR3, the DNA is TGTGCCAGCAGCTACGGGGACAGAACCTACGAGCAGTACTTC. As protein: CASSYGDRTYEQYF.

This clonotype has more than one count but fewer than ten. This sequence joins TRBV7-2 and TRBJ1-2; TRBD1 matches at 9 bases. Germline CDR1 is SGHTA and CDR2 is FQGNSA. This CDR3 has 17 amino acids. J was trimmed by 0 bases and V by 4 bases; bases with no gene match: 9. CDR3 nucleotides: TGTGCCAGCAGCTCCCGACAGGGGGTAGGGTCTAACTATGGCTACACCTTC. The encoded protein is CASSSRQGVGSNYGYTF.